What follows is one TCR beta chain and its context. This record belongs to a study of blood T cell repertoires in COVID-19. Study background: Sources were T cells, B-cell-depleted T cells, or PBMCs; the material itself was cDNA or gDNA.

Using immunoSEQ multiplex PCR, the repertoire was profiled, and TCRdb retains in-frame clones only, with some absent. This sample has a few hundred thousand clones; 89% occur once, and the top ten carry more than 0.95%. Losses at the gene ends were 6 bases for V and 4 bases for J; bases not matched to a gene: 8. Germline assignment: CDR1 MDHEN and CDR2 SYDVKM. The CDR3 covers 15 residues. The clonotype comes from a man aged 35-49 years with acute or convalescent COVID-19. Sample: peripheral blood. The gene calls are TRBV28 and TRBJ1-2; 10 bases are a match to TRBD1. CDR3 region: CASRDRQGAFYGYTF. In nucleotides, the CDR3 is TGTGCCAGCAGAGACAGACAGGGGGCTTTCTATGGCTACACCTTC.